The 30 T cell receptor beta chains below all came from one sample that was sequenced in a study of CD8 T cells in Susac syndrome. Reverse transcription used about 0.5 to 1 ug RNA and random hexamers. Each CDR3 protein gets one entry after TCRdb re-called the immunoSEQ multiplex PCR reads with MiXCR. The sample lists some 150,000 distinct CDR3 sequences; nearly 97% were seen once. Sequenced material: CD8+ T cells from PBMCs. The origin of the receptors is a human donor with multiple sclerosis.

In its sample, this clonotype was seen once. V and J are TRBV23-1 and TRBJ2-5, with D hard to call. TRBV23-1 falls under the ORF class, with uncertain function. The length of the CDR3 is 19 residues. Trimming left V 2 bases short and J 4 bases short, with 26 bases between. DNA for the CDR3: TGCGCCAGCAGTCAACCGAGTCCACTTTGCCAGGTGACCCGAGAGACCCAGTACTTC. This gives the protein CASSQPSPLCQVTRETQYF.

This chain uses TRBV15 with TRBJ2-1, with 8 bases fitting TRBD2. Germline trimming cut 3 bases from V and 6 bases from J; bases unmatched to any gene: 4. There are 14 residues in the CDR3. Germline CDR1 and CDR2: LNHNV and YYDKDF (reference sequence). The CDR3 coding sequence is TGTGCCACCAGCAGGGACGGACTAGCCAATGAGCAGTTCTTC. It codes for CATSRDGLANEQFF.

The genes are TRBV5-1 and TRBJ2-1, with D perhaps TRBD1 (6 bases). CDR1 is SGHRS, CDR2 YFSETQ, per germline. The CDR3 loop spans 13 amino acids. V lost 9 bases to trimming and J lost 7 bases, with 17 bases between them. CDR3: CATRTESINEQFF. The CDR3 DNA reads TGCGCCACCCGGACAGAGTCGATTAATGAGCAGTTCTTC.

The gene calls are TRBV6-5 and TRBJ1-2; D is perhaps TRBD1 (5 bases). V was trimmed by 2 bases and J by 4 bases, leaving 8 bases between them. Germline V gives CDR1 MNHEY, CDR2 SVGAGI. The CDR3 runs to 13 residues. CDR3 region: CASSYGGGYGYTF. The CDR3 nucleotides are TGTGCCAGCAGTTACGGGGGGGGCTATGGCTACACCTTC.

The CDR3 nucleotides are TGCAGCGCCCGGGACGGATCCTACGAGCAGTACTTC. This gives the protein CSARDGSYEQYF. The V gene is TRBV29-1, the J gene TRBJ2-7; D tentatively fits TRBD1 or TRBD2 (5 bases each). This CDR3 spans 12 amino acids. The V gene's germline CDR1 is SQVTM and CDR2 ANQGSEA. Trimming took 7 bases from V and 1 from J, leaving 11 bases between them.

This sequence joins TRBV4-2 and TRBJ2-6, with D tentatively TRBD2 (6 bases). CDR1 is LGHNA and CDR2 is YNFKEQ in the germline V gene. The CDR3 length is 20 residues. The V gene lost 0 bases and the J gene lost 1 base, with 19 bases spanning the gap. CDR3 nucleotide sequence: TGTGCCAGCAGCCAAGAGTTGCCGGGGGAGCCGCGGTCTGGGGCCAACGTCCTGACTTTC. As protein: CASSQELPGEPRSGANVLTF.

The chain joins TRBV30 to TRBJ1-5; D not resolved. The V end was cut by 2 bases, the J end by 4 bases, with 9 bases between. Germline CDR1 GTSNPN, CDR2 SVGIG (reference sequence). This CDR3 comprises 13 residues. The CDR3 bases are TGTGCCTGGAGTTATGGGGAGAATCAGCCCCAGCATTTT. Translation gives CAWSYGENQPQHF.

V usage is TRBV12-3 or TRBV12-4 and J usage is TRBJ2-7; D is ambiguous. Trimming stripped 5 bases from V and 5 bases from J, with 13 bases between. This CDR3 is 13 amino acids long. The CDR3: CASSRRLGDEQYV. Written as DNA, the CDR3 is TGTGCCAGCAGTAGACGATTAGGAGACGAGCAGTACGTC.

This clonotype was observed a single time. V and J are TRBV6-5 and TRBJ2-7; the D gene is possibly TRBD1 (7 bases). V lost 2 bases, J lost 5 bases, and 13 bases lay in between. The germline CDR1 and CDR2 sequences are MNHEY and SVGAGI. This CDR3 spans 14 amino acids. The CDR3 DNA reads TGTGCCAGCAGTTACAATGACAGGGAGGACGAGCAGTACTTC. Encoded protein: CASSYNDREDEQYF.

J is TRBJ2-6 and V is TRBV30, with D maybe TRBD2 (6 bases). Germline-derived CDR1 and CDR2 are GTSNPN and SVGIG (reference sequence). V lost 1 base to trimming and J lost 2 bases, with 6 bases between them. The CDR3 is 14 amino acids. CDR3 loop: CAWSGGAGANVLTF. CDR3 nucleotide sequence: TGTGCCTGGAGTGGCGGGGCTGGGGCCAACGTCCTGACTTTC.

The chain couples TRBV7-3 to TRBJ2-3; TRBD2 matches at 13 bases. This CDR3 contains 19 residues. Germline assignment: CDR1 SGHTA and CDR2 FQGTGA. The V segment lost 5 bases and the J segment 1 base; nucleotides outside the gene matches: 12. The CDR3 DNA follows: TGTGCCAGCAGCCCTGATCCTGGGACTAGCGGGGAGGGCACAGATACGCAGTATTTT. Translating it yields CASSPDPGTSGEGTDTQYF. Together with reference TRBV7-3 and TRBJ2-3, the CDR3 gives the full variable domain: GAGVSQTPSNKVTEKGKYVELRCDPISGHTALYWYRQSLGQGPEFLIYFQGTGAADDSGLPNDRFFAVRPEGSVSTLKIQRTERGDSAVYLCASSPDPGTSGEGTDTQYFGPGTRLTVL.

The rearrangement uses TRBV7-9 and TRBJ2-1, with D perhaps being TRBD1 or TRBD2 (5 bases each). V dropped 1 base and J dropped 8 bases, with 12 bases sitting between them. Germline V lookup: CDR1 SEHNR, CDR2 FQNEAQ (reference sequence). This CDR3 is 14 amino acids long. CDR3 DNA: TGTGCCAGCAGCTTAGGTCGGGGCGCCGATGAGCAGTTCTTC. Translation: CASSLGRGADEQFF.

This chain connects TRBV18 to TRBJ2-1; D may correspond to TRBD1 or TRBD2 (5 bases each). The V gene lost 6 bases and the J gene lost 3 bases, with 18 bases spanning the gap. CDR3 length equals 16 residues. The germline gives CDR1 KGHSH, CDR2 LQKENI. The CDR3 sequence: CASSLLGQGDYNEQFF. For the CDR3, the DNA is TGTGCCAGCTCCCTTCTCGGGCAGGGAGACTACAATGAGCAGTTCTTC.

The chain combines TRBV24-1 with TRBJ1-5; D is uncertain. V was clipped by 1 base and J by 1 base, with 4 bases between them. From germline, CDR1 is KGHDR and CDR2 SFDVKD. The CDR3 sequence is 14 residues long. CDR3: CATSDFESNQPQHF. In nucleotides, the CDR3 is TGTGCCACCAGTGATTTTGAGAGCAATCAGCCCCAGCATTTT.

V usage is TRBV14 and J usage is TRBJ1-2; 9 positions match TRBD1. Per germline, CDR1 SGHDN and CDR2 FVKESK. With 4 bases clipped from V and 2 bases from J, the junction kept 5 bases outside the gene matches. The CDR3 is 15 amino acids. In nucleotides, the CDR3 is TGTGCCAGCAGCCTACCCGGGACAGGGAACTATGGCTACACCTTC. This codes for CASSLPGTGNYGYTF.

The V and J genes are TRBV13 and TRBJ2-5, with 8 bases identical to TRBD2. V dropped 5 bases and J dropped 5; count of bases not matched to a gene: 7. The germline CDR1 and CDR2 sequences are PRHDT and FYEKMQ (reference sequence). The CDR3 spans 14 residues. CDR3 amino acids: CASSASAGEETQYF. In DNA, the CDR3 is TGTGCCAGCAGCGCCTCAGCGGGGGAGGAGACCCAGTACTTC. Filled out from reference TRBV13 and TRBJ2-5, the complete variable domain reads AAGVIQSPRHLIKEKRETATLKCYPIPRHDTVYWYQQGPGQDPQFLISFYEKMQSDKGSIPDRFSAQQFSDYHSELNMSSLELGDSALYFCASSASAGEETQYFGPGTRLLVL.

The chain uses TRBV2 and TRBJ2-1; D uncertain. The CDR3 consists of 13 residues. V lost 1 base and J 8 bases, leaving 9 bases between the germline ends. In germline, CDR1 is SNHLY, CDR2 FYNNEI. CDR3 sequence: CASSEGLLYEQFF. The CDR3 nucleotides are TGTGCCAGCAGTGAAGGTCTGCTCTATGAGCAGTTCTTC.

J is TRBJ2-7 and V is TRBV7-9; D is tentatively TRBD1 or TRBD2 (5 bases each). The CDR3 is made up of 13 amino acids. V lost 8 bases, J lost 1 base, and 12 bases lay in between. The V gene's germline CDR1 is SEHNR and CDR2 FQNEAQ (reference sequence). CDR3 DNA sequence: TGTGCCAGCGGGCAGGGACCGTCCTACGAGCAGTACGTC. Translation: CASGQGPSYEQYV.

The chain employs TRBV6-2 or TRBV6-3 and TRBJ1-1, with unresolved D. Trimming stripped 2 bases from V and 5 bases from J, with 12 bases between. Germline V gene lookup returns CDR1 MNHEY and CDR2 SVGEGT. This CDR3 is built from 14 residues. CDR3 protein: CASSYAPVGTEAFF. DNA of the CDR3: TGTGCCAGCAGTTACGCCCCTGTCGGGACTGAAGCTTTCTTT.

The gene calls are TRBV30 and TRBJ2-7; 9 nucleotides line up with TRBD1. CDR3 length: 15 residues. Germline CDR1 GTSNPN, CDR2 SVGIG (reference sequence). Unmatched junction bases numbered 8, after V lost 5 bases and J lost 0 bases. The DNA for the CDR3 is TGTGCCTGGGGTACAGGGGGCACCAGCTCCTACGAGCAGTACTTC. This codes for CAWGTGGTSSYEQYF.

V and J are TRBV2 and TRBJ1-2, with D tentatively TRBD1 (5 bases). Trimming cost V 7 bases and J 3 bases, with 15 bases left between them. Germline-derived CDR1 and CDR2 are SNHLY and FYNNEI. The CDR3 is made up of 14 amino acids. CDR3 sequence reads: CASTEPGNYYGYTF. Written as DNA, the CDR3 is TGTGCCAGCACCGAACCAGGGAACTACTATGGCTACACCTTC.

The V call is TRBV18, the J call TRBJ2-3, with D perhaps TRBD1 (6 bases). Germline lookup yields CDR1 KGHSH and CDR2 LQKENI. The CDR3 sequence is 19 residues long. V was clipped by 2 bases and J by 0 bases, with 21 bases between them. CDR3 DNA sequence: TGTGCCAGCTCACCATCAGTGGGACAAGCGATTACTAGCACAGATACGCAGTATTTT. This codes for CASSPSVGQAITSTDTQYF.

The chain links TRBV27 to TRBJ2-3, with 9 positions matching TRBD1. This CDR3 contains 14 residues. V lost 8 bases to trimming and J lost 6 bases; unmatched junction nucleotides: 9. Germline V gene sequence: CDR1 MNHEY, CDR2 SMNVEV (reference sequence). The CDR3 here is CASRLQGATDTQYF. Here the CDR3 DNA reads TGTGCCAGCCGCCTACAGGGGGCGACGGATACGCAGTATTTT.

This clonotype was seen just once. This chain links TRBV20-1 with TRBJ2-5, with 7 bases lining up with TRBD1. V lost 7 bases, J lost 1 base, and 6 bases stayed unmatched. CDR1 is DFQATT, CDR2 SNEGSKA, per germline (reference sequence). The CDR3 is made up of 13 amino acids. The CDR3 loop is CSVRTGSQETQYF. DNA of the CDR3: TGCAGTGTCAGGACAGGAAGCCAAGAGACCCAGTACTTC.

The rearrangement uses TRBV12-3 or TRBV12-4 and TRBJ1-5; the D is unclear. CDR3 length: 15 amino acids. Trimming removed 4 bases from V and 0 bases from J, with 10 bases in between. The CDR3 DNA sequence: TGTGCCAGCAGTTCGACGGAAAATAGCAATCAGCCCCAGCATTTT. Protein: CASSSTENSNQPQHF.

The gene calls are TRBV3-1 and TRBJ1-1, with 7 bases lining up with TRBD1. Per the germline V gene, CDR1 is LGHDT and CDR2 is YNNKEL (reference sequence). The V segment lost 0 bases and the J segment 0 bases; nucleotides outside the gene matches: 16. There are 20 residues in the CDR3. The CDR3 protein is CASSQDRLGRGRTMNTEAFF. As DNA, the CDR3 is TGTGCCAGCAGCCAAGATAGATTGGGGAGGGGGCGGACTATGAACACTGAAGCTTTCTTT.

CDR3: CASSLVGQGAYEQYF. Here the CDR3 DNA reads TGTGCCAGCAGCTTAGTTGGACAGGGGGCCTACGAGCAGTACTTC. The chain links TRBV7-9 to TRBJ2-7, with TRBD1 identical over 10 bases. The CDR3 is made up of 15 amino acids. Losses at the gene ends were 1 base for V and 2 bases for J; bases not matched to a gene: 2. Germline values: CDR1 SEHNR, CDR2 FQNEAQ (reference sequence).

The chain links TRBV29-1 to TRBJ2-7; no definite D call. The CDR3 sequence is 14 residues long. Germline V gene lookup returns CDR1 SQVTM and CDR2 ANQGSEA. V was cut by 2 bases and J by 2 bases, with 13 bases left in between. CDR3 residues: CSVEYGSEAYEQYF. The CDR3 region has the DNA TGCAGCGTTGAATATGGGTCGGAAGCCTACGAGCAGTACTTC.

The rearrangement joins TRBV6-5 to TRBJ1-2; tentative D call: TRBD1 (6 bases). The CDR3 spans 13 residues. Germline V gene lookup returns CDR1 MNHEY and CDR2 SVGAGI. Trimming took 7 bases from V and 2 from J, leaving 11 bases between them. The CDR3: CASKTRGNYGYTF. CDR3 DNA sequence: TGTGCCAGCAAAACGAGGGGGAACTATGGCTACACCTTC.

This chain connects TRBV7-9 to TRBJ2-5; D possibly corresponds to TRBD1 (5 bases). V lost 3 bases to trimming and J lost 6 bases, with 11 bases between them. The CDR3 loop spans 13 amino acids. Per the germline V gene, CDR1 is SEHNR and CDR2 is FQNEAQ (reference sequence). CDR3: CASSLGRGKTQYF. The CDR3 DNA is TGTGCCAGCAGCTTGGGTAGGGGAAAGACCCAGTACTTC.